Below, one T cell receptor beta chain is given with its context. Its cognate antigen is unknown. The sample is drawn from a study of T cell repertoires in cytomegalovirus infection. Across the whole study: CMV infection and matching HLA type were both indicated by public TCR beta signatures. Points from the study as a whole: Cumulative public TCR beta family frequency identified CMV carriers with the relevant HLA.

V was shortened by 4 bases and J by 3 bases, with 16 bases between the two germline ends. CDR1 is SNHLY and CDR2 is FYNNEI in the germline V gene. The CDR3 is made up of 16 amino acids. From the reads, TCRdb called clonotypes with MiXCR, one entry per CDR3 protein. The table includes 200,000 or so distinct CDR3 sequences, roughly 28% detected once. This TCR was sampled from a human donor in good health (CMV status not recorded). Some clones in this sample may be carry-over from other donors' samples. The rearrangement links TRBV2 to TRBJ1-5, with a possible D match to TRBD1 (5 bases). Specimen: PBMCs. CDR3 sequence reads: CASSVSWVGANQPQHF. The CDR3, as DNA: TGTGCCAGCAGTGTGAGCTGGGTTGGGGCCAATCAGCCCCAGCATTTT. The variable domain in full, with the rest retrieved from reference TRBV2 and TRBJ1-5, is EPEVTQTPSHQVTQMGQEVILRCVPISNHLYFYWYRQILGQKVEFLVSFYNNEISEKSEIFDDQFSVERPDGSNFTLKIRSTKLEDSAMYFCASSVSWVGANQPQHFGDGTRLSIL.